These T cell receptor beta chains were read from a single sample in a study of blood T cell repertoires in COVID-19. Produced via immunoSEQ multiplex PCR; TCRdb's table is partial and in-frame only. The sample has 200,000 or so clones, 80% to 90% seen once. Sequencing was done on a sample of peripheral blood. The receptors shown here come from a woman over 75 with acute or convalescent COVID-19. The CDR3 runs from the conserved cysteine through the conserved F or W. A D gene is named only where the DNA matches it firmly. Expanded clones are given a class, and other clones once, few, many or no size at all.

len: 15; abundance: NA; v_gene: TRBV7-3; d_gene: NA; j_gene: TRBJ2-3; CDR3nt: TGTGCCAGCAGCTTCGGGGGGCCTCGCACAGATACGCAGTATTTT; CDR3aa: CASSFGGPRTDTQYF
len: 15; abundance: NA; v_gene: TRBV27; d_gene: NA; j_gene: TRBJ1-5; CDR3nt: TGTGCCAGCAGTTTGGAGGCGGTAGGCAATCAGCCCCAGCATTTT; CDR3aa: CASSLEAVGNQPQHF
len: 14; abundance: once; v_gene: TRBV2; d_gene: NA; j_gene: TRBJ1-4; CDR3nt: TGTGCCAGTAGAAGGGGTTTAGGTAATGAAAAACTGTTTTTT; CDR3aa: CASRRGLGNEKLFF
len: 13; abundance: once; v_gene: TRBV7-9; d_gene: NA; j_gene: TRBJ1-5; CDR3nt: TGTGCCAGCAGCCTACAGGGCACTCAGCCCCAGCATTTT; CDR3aa: CASSLQGTQPQHF
len: 14; abundance: NA; v_gene: TRBV6-5; d_gene: NA; j_gene: TRBJ1-1; CDR3nt: TGTGCCAGCAGTTACTCGAATACGGGTACTGAAGCTTTCTTT; CDR3aa: CASSYSNTGTEAFF
len: 14; abundance: few; v_gene: TRBV10-3; d_gene: NA; j_gene: TRBJ1-3; CDR3nt: TGTGCCATCAGGGACGACAGTTCTGGAAACACCATATATTTT; CDR3aa: CAIRDDSSGNTIYF
len: 16; abundance: NA; v_gene: TRBV6-2/TRBV6-3; d_gene: TRBD2; j_gene: TRBJ2-7; CDR3nt: TGTGCCAGCAGTTACGGATGGGCTAGCGGACCTTACGAGCAGTACTTC; CDR3aa: CASSYGWASGPYEQYF
len: 14; abundance: NA; v_gene: TRBV29-1; d_gene: NA; j_gene: TRBJ1-1; CDR3nt: TGCAGCGTTGAAGAGGCCCAGATGAACACTGAAGCTTTCTTT; CDR3aa: CSVEEAQMNTEAFF
len: 16; abundance: NA; v_gene: TRBV11-2; d_gene: NA; j_gene: TRBJ2-3; CDR3nt: TGTGCCAGCACCCGAAGTCGCGGGACAGGCACAGATACGCAGTATTTT; CDR3aa: CASTRSRGTGTDTQYF
len: 14; abundance: few; v_gene: TRBV7-9; d_gene: NA; j_gene: TRBJ2-4; CDR3nt: TGTGCCAGCAGCTTAGCGGACTTCCAAAACATTCAGTACTTC; CDR3aa: CASSLADFQNIQYF
len: 18; abundance: NA; v_gene: TRBV10-3; d_gene: TRBD2; j_gene: TRBJ2-7; CDR3nt: TGTGCCATCAGTGACCCATCCTTAGCGGGAGGGGGTGGCTACGAGCAGTACTTC; CDR3aa: CAISDPSLAGGGGYEQYF
len: 15; abundance: NA; v_gene: TRBV3-1/TRBV3-2; d_gene: TRBD1; j_gene: TRBJ1-1; CDR3nt: TGTGCCAGCAGCCAAGGTCCCAGGGGGCCCACTGAAGCTTTCTTT; CDR3aa: CASSQGPRGPTEAFF
len: 15; abundance: NA; v_gene: TRBV4-3; d_gene: NA; j_gene: TRBJ1-1; CDR3nt: TGCGCCAGCAGCCAAGATTGGAGAGTGAACACTGAAGCTTTCTTT; CDR3aa: CASSQDWRVNTEAFF
len: 19; abundance: NA; v_gene: TRBV6-1; d_gene: TRBD1; j_gene: TRBJ2-2; CDR3nt: TGTGCCAGCAGTGGCTCATCGGACAGGGAAGGTTGGGACACCGGGGAGCTGTTTTTT; CDR3aa: CASSGSSDREGWDTGELFF
len: 19; abundance: NA; v_gene: TRBV7-3; d_gene: TRBD2; j_gene: TRBJ2-2; CDR3nt: TGTGCCAGCAGCTGGACCGGGACTAGCGGGAGGGCGGGGACCGGGGAGCTGTTTTTT; CDR3aa: CASSWTGTSGRAGTGELFF
len: 16; abundance: NA; v_gene: TRBV9; d_gene: NA; j_gene: TRBJ2-6; CDR3nt: TGTGCCAGCAGCGTAGCATCTTCGGCTGGGGCCAACGTCCTGACTTTC; CDR3aa: CASSVASSAGANVLTF
len: 17; abundance: NA; v_gene: TRBV4-1; d_gene: TRBD2; j_gene: TRBJ2-1; CDR3nt: TGCGCCAGCAGCCAAGGGGATGAGCGGGGCCTGTACAATGAGCAGTTCTTC; CDR3aa: CASSQGDERGLYNEQFF
len: 13; abundance: NA; v_gene: TRBV12-5; d_gene: NA; j_gene: TRBJ2-2; CDR3nt: TGTGCTAGTTGCACGGCGAACACCGGGGAGCTGTTTTTT; CDR3aa: CASCTANTGELFF
len: 14; abundance: few; v_gene: TRBV5-1; d_gene: TRBD1; j_gene: TRBJ1-2; CDR3nt: TGCGCCAGCAGCTTACCCAGACAGGGGAATGGCTACACCTTC; CDR3aa: CASSLPRQGNGYTF
len: 15; abundance: NA; v_gene: TRBV10-3; d_gene: TRBD2; j_gene: TRBJ2-5; CDR3nt: TGTGCCATCAGTGAGACCGGGACTACACAAGAGACCCAGTACTTC; CDR3aa: CAISETGTTQETQYF